The 15 T cell receptor beta chains in this list originate from one sample, sequenced in a study of T cell clonality in common variable immunodeficiency. The repertoire was sequenced with immunoSEQ multiplex PCR; TCRdb's copy has only in-frame clones and lacks some. The specimen gives around 45,000 clones without singletons; the ten biggest hold about 10%. Sequenced material: peripheral blood mononuclear cells. These receptors originate from a person aged 18 to 75 in good health.

In its sample, this clone was seen many times. From the germline J gene comes the end of the CDR3, since the read stops 3 residues before it. The chain uses TRBV4-1 and TRBJ1-1, with 7 positions matching TRBD1. V was clipped by 1 base and J by 6 bases; unmatched bases: 11. The CDR3 covers 16 residues. Looked up from germline, CDR1 is MGHRA and CDR2 is YSYEKL. CDR3 DNA, as far as it was read: TGCGCCAGCAGCCAAGGGGGGTGGAAGGGGGCGCCTGAA. Translation gives CASSQGGWKGAPE. The full CDR3 protein is CASSQGGWKGAPEAFF.

In its sample, this clone was seen a few times. Read data end 3 residues before the CDR3 end; the end is taken from the germline J gene. The chain carries TRBV20-1 and TRBJ2-1, with D maybe TRBD2 (6 bases). This CDR3 contains 14 residues. From germline, CDR1 is DFQATT and CDR2 SNEGSKA (reference sequence). Trimming cost V 6 bases and J 5 bases, with 17 bases left between them. The covered CDR3 bases are TGCAGTGCCCCGCGGGGCCGAAGCAACAATGAG. Encoded protein: CSAPRGRSNNE. The entire CDR3 is CSAPRGRSNNEQFF.

This clone showed up many times. Sequencing ends 3 residues short of the CDR3 end; the germline J gene provides the rest. This chain uses TRBV5-1 with TRBJ2-7, with 12 positions matching TRBD2. Germline CDR1 SGHRS, CDR2 YFSETQ. The CDR3 consists of 15 residues. V lost 2 bases, J lost 3 bases, and 3 bases stayed unmatched. The CDR3 bases that were read are TGCGCCAGCAGCTTCCTAGCGGGGGGGGACTACGAG. As protein: CASSFLAGGDYE. The entire CDR3 is CASSFLAGGDYEQYF.

This clone was counted ten times or more. The CDR3 goes on 3 residues after the read ends, and that part is filled in from the germline J gene. The chain joins TRBV7-9 to TRBJ2-5; D gene unclear. The V and J ends lost 5 bases and 0 bases respectively, with 10 bases between them. The CDR3 runs 14 residues. Per germline, CDR1 SEHNR and CDR2 FQNEAQ (reference sequence). The CDR3 DNA, read in part, is TGTGCCAGCAGCCCCAGATCCCACCAAGAGACC. Amino acid sequence: CASSPRSHQET. The full CDR3 protein reads CASSPRSHQETQYF.

This clone was detected many times. The read finishes 3 residues shy of the CDR3 end, and the germline J gene is used to complete it. V and J are TRBV6-4 and TRBJ2-2; D not resolved. Trimming stripped 3 bases from V and 7 bases from J, with 9 bases between. This CDR3 has 13 residues. Germline assignment: CDR1 MRHNA and CDR2 SNTAGT. The covered CDR3 bases are TGTGCCAGCAGTGATTCTGAGGTCGGGGAG. This codes for CASSDSEVGE. The entire CDR3 sequence reads CASSDSEVGELFF.

This clone was recorded at least ten times. The read halts 3 residues ahead of the CDR3 end, with the missing end drawn from the germline J gene. V is TRBV6-2 or TRBV6-3 and J is TRBJ2-1, with 7 bases aligning to TRBD1. This CDR3 comprises 12 residues. Germline V gene lookup returns CDR1 MNHEY and CDR2 SVGEGT. Unmatched junction bases numbered 4, after V lost 6 bases and J lost 8 bases. The DNA read from the CDR3 is TGTGCCAGCAGAACAGGGGCGCATGAG. Protein sequence: CASRTGAHE. The full-length CDR3 reads as CASRTGAHEQFF.

Ten or more counts support this clone. The CDR3 end is not reached by the read, which stops 3 residues before it; the germline J gene fills it in. The gene calls are TRBV5-1 and TRBJ1-2, with D perhaps TRBD1 (6 bases). This CDR3 comprises 14 residues. V lost 4 bases and J lost 4, with 14 bases in between. Looked up from germline, CDR1 is SGHRS and CDR2 is YFSETQ. The CDR3 here is CASSPQQGSYGYTF. The DNA read from the CDR3 is TGCGCCAGCAGCCCTCAACAGGGAAGCTATGGC.

In this sample, this clone turned up many times. The CDR3 end is not reached by the read, which stops 3 residues before it; the germline J gene fills it in. J is TRBJ1-1 and V is TRBV20-1; D might be TRBD1 (6 bases). This CDR3 comprises 14 residues. V was cut by 6 bases and J by 1 base, with 15 bases left in between. Germline lookup yields CDR1 DFQATT and CDR2 SNEGSKA (reference sequence). The sequenced part of the CDR3 DNA is TGCAGTGCGGGCCTTATGACAGGGAACACTGAA. Protein: CSAGLMTGNTE. The complete CDR3 protein is CSAGLMTGNTEAFF.

In regard to this clone: Sequence at one end of the junction differs from germline and may be a read error. The sequence runs out 3 residues before the end of the CDR3; the remainder is reconstructed from the germline J gene. The V and J genes are TRBV7-3 and TRBJ1-5; possibly TRBD1 for D (6 bases). The CDR3 loop spans 16 amino acids. Germline loops: CDR1 SGHTA, CDR2 FQGTGA. CDR3 DNA, as far as it was read: TGTGCCGGCAGCTTAAGCGGCCAGGGGATCAATCAGCCC. This encodes CAGSLSGQGINQP. The CDR3, in full, reads CAGSLSGQGINQPQHF.

This clone was seen many times. The CDR3 is cut off 3 residues early in the read; its end comes from the germline J gene. The genes are TRBV6-1 and TRBJ2-7, with no clear D. The CDR3 contains 12 residues. V dropped 6 bases and J dropped 5 bases, with 11 bases sitting between them. Germline V gene lookup returns CDR1 MNHNS and CDR2 SASEGT. The sequenced CDR3 bases are TGTGCCAGCAGCGAACCAAGGGACGAG. This codes for CASSEPRDE. The entire CDR3 protein reads CASSEPRDEQYF.

This clone was detected ten times or more. The read stops 3 residues short of the end of the CDR3; the missing end is completed from the germline J gene. The V call is TRBV7-9, the J call TRBJ1-1, with TRBD1 matching 7 bases. V lost 5 bases, J lost 0 bases, and 6 bases stayed unmatched. This CDR3 region has 15 residues. CDR1 and CDR2 (germline): SEHNR, FQNEAQ (reference sequence). CDR3 DNA (partial): TGTGCCAGCAGCGCTCGACAGGGATTGAACACTGAA. It codes for CASSARQGLNTE. The whole CDR3 sequence reads CASSARQGLNTEAFF.

This clone was recorded at least ten times. With the read ending 3 residues before the CDR3 end, the germline J gene is used to fill in that end. The chain is built from TRBV9 and TRBJ2-3; 13 positions agree with TRBD2. With V trimmed by 2 bases and J by 6 bases, 12 bases remained unmatched. CDR3 length: 18 residues. Germline values: CDR1 SGDLS, CDR2 YYNGEE. The CDR3 bases that were read are TGTGCCAGCAGCGTCAGATCACTAGCGGGGGGGCCCAGGGATACG. This translates into CASSVRSLAGGPRDT. In full, the CDR3 reads CASSVRSLAGGPRDTQYF.

This clone was recorded at least ten times. The CDR3 DNA, read in part, is TGCGCCAGCAGCTTGGGTCACTACGAG. This sequence encodes CASSLGHYE. The whole CDR3 sequence is CASSLGHYEQYF. V is TRBV5-1 and J is TRBJ2-7; D gene ambiguous. The read terminates 3 residues ahead of where the CDR3 ends, so the germline J gene completes it. There are 12 residues in the CDR3. The germline CDR1 and CDR2 sequences are SGHRS and YFSETQ. V dropped 0 bases and J dropped 3 bases, with 4 bases sitting between them.

The sample holds many counts of this clone. Sequencing ends 3 residues short of the CDR3 end; the germline J gene provides the rest. The chain combines TRBV12-3 or TRBV12-4 with TRBJ2-7; TRBD1 aligns across 9 bases. The ends lost 5 bases at V and 2 bases at J; junction bases unmatched: 7. The CDR3 totals 15 residues. The CDR3 is CASSPPDRGTYEQYF. Partial CDR3 DNA: TGTGCCAGCAGTCCACCGGACAGGGGAACCTACGAG.

A few counts support this clone. Possible read error: a much larger clone is one base away. Read data end 3 residues before the CDR3 end; the end is taken from the germline J gene. Other DNA variants within this sample encode the same CDR3. The chain couples TRBV19 to TRBJ1-6, with 7 bases lining up with TRBD1. Germline V gives CDR1 LNHDA, CDR2 SQIVND (reference sequence). The CDR3 extends over 16 amino acids. CDR3 amino acids: CASSRDPGQYNSPLHF. The sequenced part of the CDR3 DNA is TGCGCCAGTAGTAGGGACCCGGGACAGTATAATTCACCC.